The clone carrying this T cell receptor beta chain was seen more than once but under ten times. There are 14 residues in the CDR3. Germline CDR1 and CDR2: SGHTA and FQGTGA. The V segment lost 5 bases and the J segment 1 base; nucleotides outside the gene matches: 3. Donors were healthy HIV-negative adults without recently reported acute infections or vaccinations. Donors comprised only Caucasian adults living in Nashville, Tennessee. Into CD45RA+ naive and CD45RA-negative memory subsets, the CD4+ cells were split. The data were obtained in a study of shared clonotypes between healthy human individuals. Study-wide background: CD8 memory received one plate per donor, CD8 naive two, CD4 memory three and CD4 naive three.

Profiling relied on immunoSEQ multiplex PCR, and the TCRdb table lists in-frame clones only, not all of them. This sample has about 1 million clones, with under 80% found just once. Input material: memory CD4+ T cells sorted from blood. As for subset: CD45RA-negative fraction. The V gene is TRBV7-3, the J gene TRBJ1-1, with 8 bases fitting TRBD1. The sequence derives from a man aged 18 to 30 in good health. CDR3 in amino acids: CASSQGQGNTEAFF. CDR3 sequence (DNA): TGTGCCAGCAGCCAAGGACAGGGGAACACTGAAGCTTTCTTT.